This TCR beta chain appears in the sequencing data of a study of T cell responses to AZD1222 COVID-19 vaccine (dated by TCRdb to the early 2020s). The study in broad terms: Because spike-specific TCR depth and breadth did not differ between the two schedules, AZD1222 recipients who got a second dose at roughly 4 weeks were pooled with those who got a second dose at roughly 12 weeks. TCR sequencing covered 230 or so trial participants: approximately 200 given two doses of AZD1222 and about 26 given two doses of MenACWY control vaccine. Trial participants were enrolled by age into 18-55, 56-69 and 70-plus year subgroups, with roughly 150, 30 and 60 TCR-sequenced participants respectively.

The germline V gene (reference sequence) gives CDR1 as SEHNR and CDR2 as FQNEAQ. Relative to germline, V is 3 bases shorter and J is 6 bases shorter, with 11 bases between their ends. The CDR3 starts with the cysteine, ends with the phenylalanine, and has 13 residues. The kept DNA is CDR3 alone, 39 bases in frame from the first base. Concerning this clone itself: Its antigen target is currently unknown. No clone much larger than this one lies a single base away; base qualities are absent.

The CDR3 regions of human TCRbeta chains were analyzed by immunosequencing. Regarding the original processing steps: Repertoire TCRs were checked for matches against a reference library of SARS-CoV-2-specific TCRs that had been generated using the MIRA antigen-specificity platform. Breadth was defined as the fraction of unique TCRs that were SARS-CoV-2-associated. Depth was defined as the fraction of total T cells that were SARS-CoV-2-associated. Each spike-specific TCR was assigned to its reactive spike region and to a CD4 or CD8 class using the MIRA data. Log10-transformed breadth and depth values were compared by one-way ANOVA with Sidak's multiple comparisons tests. The clones in this table, taken by TCRdb from immuneACCESS, are in-frame only. Not every clone is retained; where verified, under half of the shortfall comes from an unresolved V gene, and the cause of the rest is unknown. That table furnishes V, J and clone size, whereas the DNA furnished D and trimming. This sample comprises around 110,000 clones, roughly 84% of them detected only once. The top ten constitute 6.5% to 9% of the sample.

On the study overall, not on this receptor specifically: The vaccine-associated CD4 TCRs covered the entire spike protein, and the dominant responses fell in regions 160-218 and 743-854. In the small 56-69-year group, the increase in depth fell short of significance, most likely because of low power. Nearly half of unique spike-specific TCRs reportedly recognized epitopes outside regions mutated in the B.1.351 and B.1.1.7 variants. A significant rise in spike-specific TCR breadth and depth was observed after two AZD1222 doses relative to day 0 and relative to MenACWY recipients. Only six AZD1222 recipients were SARS-CoV-2 seropositive at baseline, limiting conclusions about previously exposed vaccinees. Because no day 14 peak-response samples were available, the repertoires could be characterized only after the peak T cell response. Participants were mostly white British, with more females than males. The authors suggested clonal diversity may have been underestimated.

Taken with the paper, the label for time point translates to: baseline before first vaccination. Vaccinee samples were obtained from the UK trials COV001 and COV002, which included a single-blind randomized controlled phase 2/3 trial of AZD1222 (ChAdOx1 nCoV-19) in healthy adults. Trial participant PBMC samples were collected at day 0 and day 28 after the second dose for TCRbeta chain sequencing. The material was peripheral blood, obtained on day 0 of AZD1222 vaccination. The sequence joins TRBV7-9 to TRBJ1-2; the D gene is possibly TRBD1, with 6 bases matching. The receptor was derived from an adult in good health. The CDR3 region: CASSLGGGHGYTF. The nucleotides read TGTGCCAGCAGCTTGGGCGGGGGGCATGGCTACACCTTC.